These 32 T cell receptor beta chains were all obtained from the same sample, sequenced in a study of T cells in tuberculosis. Assay used: immunoSEQ multiplex PCR; TCRdb lists only in-frame clones, some missing. Of about 43,000 clones listed, less than 95% are singletons. Sequencing was done on a sample of PBMCs. The receptors originated from a donor aged 10-35 years with latent tuberculosis or without tuberculosis infection. Some clones in this sample may be carry-over from other donors' samples.

This chain connects TRBV4-3 to TRBJ1-3; D not certain. Germline CDR1 is LGHNA and CDR2 is YSLEER. Trimming took off 6 bases at V and 3 bases at J, with 30 bases between the two ends. The CDR3 contains 20 residues. The CDR3 reads CASSPGRRKPSNPFGNTIYF. The DNA of the CDR3 is TGCGCCAGCAGTCCTGGGAGACGGAAACCTTCGAACCCCTTTGGAAACACCATATATTTT.

The V gene is TRBV30, the J gene TRBJ2-3; no firm D call. In germline, CDR1 is GTSNPN, CDR2 SVGIG (reference sequence). Trimming removed 3 bases from V and 0 bases from J, with 10 bases in between. The length of the CDR3 is 14 residues. The CDR3, as DNA: TGTGCCTGGAGCGCGGCTGCTAGCACAGATACGCAGTATTTT. Translation gives CAWSAAASTDTQYF.

This chain links TRBV28 with TRBJ1-5; 10 positions match TRBD1. This CDR3 has 15 residues. The germline CDR1 and CDR2 sequences are MDHEN and SYDVKM. V dropped 5 bases and J dropped 5; count of bases not matched to a gene: 6. The DNA for the CDR3 is TGTGCCAGCAGTCCCGACAGGGGGCTTGATCAGCCCCAGCATTTT. The encoded protein is CASSPDRGLDQPQHF.

This rearrangement joins TRBV4-3 to TRBJ2-7, with a weak D call TRBD1 (6 bases). V shed 0 bases and J shed 0 bases, with 15 bases lying between them. The CDR3 is made up of 17 amino acids. Germline V gives CDR1 LGHNA, CDR2 YSLEER. The DNA for the CDR3 is TGCGCCAGCAGCCAAGAGTCCCGACAGGCGCTCTCCTACGAGCAGTACTTC. Protein: CASSQESRQALSYEQYF.

The genes are TRBV2 and TRBJ2-7; 8 bases are shared with TRBD2. The CDR3 spans 13 residues. V shed 10 bases and J 1 base; nucleotides not matched to a gene: 6. In germline, CDR1 is SNHLY, CDR2 FYNNEI. The CDR3 DNA follows: TGTGCCACTCGGGGGGGGCTTTCCTACGAGCAGTACTTC. Its translation is CATRGGLSYEQYF. Full variable domain (outside the CDR3, taken from reference TRBV2 and TRBJ2-7): EPEVTQTPSHQVTQMGQEVILRCVPISNHLYFYWYRQILGQKVEFLVSFYNNEISEKSEIFDDQFSVERPDGSNFTLKIRSTKLEDSAMYFCATRGGLSYEQYFGPGTRLTVT.

The chain couples TRBV27 to TRBJ2-7; weak D call: TRBD2 (5 bases). With 10 bases removed from V and 2 bases from J, the gap between germline ends came to 18 bases. In germline, CDR1 is MNHEY, CDR2 SMNVEV (reference sequence). The CDR3 runs to 14 residues. CDR3 nucleotides: TGTGCCACAGCCCCCTCACGGGGTCCCTACGAGCAGTACTTC. This translates into CATAPSRGPYEQYF.

This chain joins TRBV2 and TRBJ2-7; D is uncertain. Germline CDR1 is SNHLY and CDR2 is FYNNEI. This CDR3 spans 12 amino acids. Trimming cost V 7 bases and J 6 bases, with 13 bases left between them. The CDR3 DNA is TGTGCCAGCACCCCAATTAGAGCCGAGCAGTACTTC. Protein: CASTPIRAEQYF.

This chain uses TRBV6-5 with TRBJ1-2, with 8 nucleotides matching TRBD1. Germline V gene sequence: CDR1 MNHEY, CDR2 SVGAGI. With V trimmed by 2 bases and J by 8 bases, 10 bases remained unmatched. This CDR3 comprises 15 residues. CDR3 nucleotides: TGTGCCAGCAGTTACCAATGGACAGGGAAAGGAGGCTACACCTTC. Its translation is CASSYQWTGKGGYTF.

This chain uses TRBV29-1 with TRBJ2-3; TRBD1 matches at 8 bases. The ends lost 4 bases at V and 2 bases at J; junction bases unmatched: 26. CDR1 is SQVTM, CDR2 ANQGSEA, per germline. This CDR3 comprises 21 residues. This CDR3 reads CSVVTIRDRGPRVQTTDTQYF. CDR3 sequence (DNA): TGCAGCGTTGTGACGATCCGAGACAGGGGTCCCCGGGTTCAGACCACAGATACGCAGTATTTT.

V and J are TRBV30 and TRBJ1-2; D gene unclear. CDR1 GTSNPN and CDR2 SVGIG come from the germline V gene (reference sequence). The CDR3 spans 9 residues. V shed 6 bases and J shed 10 bases, with 9 bases lying between them. The chain's CDR3 is CACLVPYTF. DNA for the CDR3: TGTGCCTGCCTAGTCCCCTACACCTTC.

CDR3 DNA sequence: TGTGCAAGTCGCTTAGGGCCCGCCGACAGGGCGGTTAACTATGGCTACACCTTC. This gives the protein CASRLGPADRAVNYGYTF. The chain couples TRBV12-2 to TRBJ1-2; the table assigns TRBD1, which was not confirmed against the DNA. TRBV12-2 is assigned pseudogene status. This CDR3 region has 18 residues.

A few counts support this clone. One end of the junction is discordant with germline, which a read error may explain. Here the CDR3 DNA reads TGTGCCAGCAGGTACTTGAACCAGGGAGGACAGCCCCAGCATTTT. Translating gives CASRYLNQGGQPQHF. The rearrangement links TRBV6-6 to TRBJ1-5; D might be TRBD1 (5 bases). The CDR3 runs 15 residues. Germline V gene data show CDR1 as MNHNY and CDR2 as SVGAGI (reference sequence).

The CDR3 region has the DNA TGCGCCAGCAGTGAAGAGGCCGGGAATAGGTTGACCCAGTACTTC. It specifies CASSEEAGNRLTQYF. The chain carries TRBV10-1 and TRBJ2-5; D may be TRBD2 (5 bases). The germline V gene has CDR1 WNHNN and CDR2 SYGVQD (reference sequence). The CDR3 length is 15 residues. The V and J ends lost 3 bases and 7 bases respectively, with 18 bases between them.

The V call is TRBV7-3, the J call TRBJ2-1, with D possibly matching TRBD1 (6 bases). The CDR3 is made up of 18 amino acids. In germline, CDR1 is SGHTA, CDR2 FQGTGA. V shed 0 bases and J shed 14 bases, with 29 bases lying between them. CDR3 sequence reads: CASSLTRKETGSLDGEFF. The CDR3 region has the DNA TGTGCCAGCAGCTTAACGCGGAAGGAGACAGGTTCCCTTGATGGGGAGTTCTTC.

V usage is TRBV11-2 and J usage is TRBJ2-1; a weak D match, TRBD2 (6 bases). CDR3 length equals 15 residues. V lost 0 bases to trimming and J lost 3 bases, with 9 bases between them. Germline CDR1 SGHAT, CDR2 FQNNGV. CDR3 in amino acids: CASSLEEGFYNEQFF. CDR3 in DNA: TGTGCCAGCAGCTTAGAGGAGGGATTCTACAATGAGCAGTTCTTC.

The chain uses TRBV6-1 and TRBJ1-2, with D tentatively TRBD1 (6 bases). The CDR3 length is 14 residues. CDR1 is MNHNS and CDR2 is SASEGT in the germline V gene. V was clipped by 2 bases and J by 4 bases, with 11 bases between them. The CDR3 bases are TGTGCCAGCAGTGAATACGGCAGGGGCTATGGCTACACCTTC. Amino acids: CASSEYGRGYGYTF.

This clone appeared once. The chain carries TRBV4-2 and TRBJ2-2, with TRBD2 matching 8 bases. V shed 0 bases, J shed 4 bases, and the junction held 10 bases outside the gene matches. The germline CDR1 and CDR2 sequences are LGHNA and YNFKEQ. This CDR3 region has 18 residues. CDR3 sequence reads: CASSQEGMGLEVTGELFF. The CDR3 DNA is TGTGCCAGCAGCCAAGAGGGAATGGGACTAGAGGTCACCGGGGAGCTGTTTTTT.

The V and J genes are TRBV4-3 and TRBJ2-3; TRBD2 matches 12 bases. Germline assignment: CDR1 LGHNA and CDR2 YSLEER. After removal of 2 bases from V and 5 bases from J, the junction contained 5 bases not matched to a gene. This CDR3 has 16 residues. The CDR3 DNA follows: TGCGCCAGCAGCCAACGACTAGCGGGAGATGTAGATACGCAGTATTTT. Amino acid sequence: CASSQRLAGDVDTQYF.

The J gene is TRBJ2-5, the V gene TRBV27; 8 positions match TRBD2. The CDR3 totals 14 residues. V lost 2 bases and J lost 7; bases outside the gene matches: 6. Germline loops: CDR1 MNHEY, CDR2 SMNVEV (reference sequence). The CDR3 here is CASSLRSGRGTQYF. CDR3 DNA: TGTGCCAGCAGTTTAAGGAGCGGGAGAGGGACCCAGTACTTC.

The chain is built from TRBV27 and TRBJ1-5; 9 bases agree with TRBD1. V lost 8 bases, J lost 4 bases, and 21 bases stayed unmatched. Germline CDR1 is MNHEY and CDR2 is SMNVEV (reference sequence). This CDR3 has 19 amino acids. The CDR3: CASDRSGTGMDSWNQPQHF. The CDR3 nucleotides are TGTGCCAGCGATAGATCCGGGACAGGGATGGATTCGTGGAATCAGCCCCAGCATTTT.

This clone showed up just once. The V call is TRBV6-4, the J call TRBJ2-7; a possible D gene is TRBD1 (6 bases). V lost 10 bases and J 0 bases, leaving 13 bases between the germline ends. The CDR3 has 13 amino acids. Germline V gives CDR1 MRHNA, CDR2 SNTAGT. The DNA of the CDR3 is TGTGCCATCCGAGGACAGAGCTCCTACGAGCAGTACTTC. Encoded protein: CAIRGQSSYEQYF.

This chain uses TRBV4-1 with TRBJ1-2; the D gene is possibly TRBD1 (6 bases). V lost 0 bases and J 4 bases, leaving 12 bases between the germline ends. The germline V gene encodes CDR1 MGHRA and CDR2 YSYEKL. The CDR3 covers 15 residues. In nucleotides, the CDR3 is TGCGCCAGCAGCCAAGAGCCCCGGGGGGCCTATGGCTACACCTTC. It is translated as CASSQEPRGAYGYTF.

CDR3 nucleotide sequence: TGTGCCAGCAGCCTGGGCGGGACAGGGATCACTGAAGCTTTCTTT. Encoded protein: CASSLGGTGITEAFF. The chain is built from TRBV7-9 and TRBJ1-1, with 9 bases identical to TRBD1. The V segment lost 5 bases and the J segment 4 bases; nucleotides outside the gene matches: 8. The CDR3 is made up of 15 amino acids. Germline loops: CDR1 SEHNR, CDR2 FQNEAQ (reference sequence).

The V and J genes are TRBV27 and TRBJ1-2; the match to TRBD1 covers 7 bases. V gave up 2 bases and J gave up 4 bases; unmatched junction bases: 4. In germline, CDR1 is MNHEY, CDR2 SMNVEV (reference sequence). CDR3 size: 14 residues. The CDR3 loop reads CASSLKGGSYGYTF. CDR3 DNA sequence: TGTGCCAGCAGTTTAAAAGGGGGCAGCTATGGCTACACCTTC.

This clone was found once. The rearrangement joins TRBV2 to TRBJ2-3; 7 positions agree with TRBD2. The length of the CDR3 is 15 residues. The V gene end was trimmed by 3 bases and the J gene end by 0 bases; junction bases not matched to a gene: 3. Looked up from germline, CDR1 is SNHLY and CDR2 is FYNNEI. The CDR3, as DNA: TGTGCCAGCAGTGAGCCGGGGGGTAGCACAGATACGCAGTATTTT. It specifies CASSEPGGSTDTQYF.

This chain connects TRBV4-1 to TRBJ2-2, with TRBD2 matching 7 bases. CDR1 and CDR2 (germline): MGHRA, YSYEKL. This CDR3 is 18 amino acids long. V was clipped by 2 bases and J by 0 bases; unmatched bases: 9. CDR3 nucleotides: TGCGCCAGCAGCCAATCAGCCAGCGGGGCATCGAACACCGGGGAGCTGTTTTTT. This gives the protein CASSQSASGASNTGELFF.

This clone has only one observation. The CDR3 region has the DNA TGTGCCAGCAGGGGGACAGGGACCTCCGAGCAGTACTTC. Protein product: CASRGTGTSEQYF. V gene TRBV2 combines with J gene TRBJ2-7, with 9 bases fitting TRBD1. CDR1 and CDR2 (germline): SNHLY, FYNNEI. This CDR3 is built from 13 residues. Germline trimming cut 6 bases from V and 6 bases from J; bases unmatched to any gene: 6.

Only one count was recorded for this clone. This chain joins TRBV5-1 and TRBJ2-7, with D hard to call. The CDR3 loop spans 14 amino acids. Per the germline V gene, CDR1 is SGHRS and CDR2 is YFSETQ. The ends were cut back, 3 bases at V and 3 bases at J, with 13 bases in the middle. CDR3 protein: CASSSDSTVYEQYF. The CDR3 nucleotides read TGCGCCAGCAGCTCCGACTCAACGGTCTACGAGCAGTACTTC.

V and J are TRBV10-3 and TRBJ1-1; TRBD1 might be the D (6 bases). Germline loops: CDR1 ENHRY, CDR2 SYGVKD. This CDR3 is 14 amino acids long. Trimming shortened V by 5 bases and J by 2 bases, and 12 bases separated the two germline ends. CDR3 loop: CAISLRTDNTEAFF. The CDR3 DNA reads as TGTGCCATCAGTCTCCGGACAGACAACACTGAAGCTTTCTTT.

This chain links TRBV5-8 with TRBJ2-4; D is ambiguous. The CDR3 is 16 amino acids. Trimming removed 0 bases from V and 2 bases from J, with 12 bases in between. Germline V gene data show CDR1 as SGHTS and CDR2 as YDEGEE. CDR3 amino acids: CASSLGSPLTKNIQYF. In DNA, the CDR3 is TGTGCCAGCAGCTTGGGCAGTCCCCTCACCAAAAACATTCAGTACTTC.

The CDR3 DNA follows: TGTGCCAGCAGCTCCCCAGGGGTTTCGGATACGCAGTATTTT. Residues: CASSSPGVSDTQYF. The chain uses TRBV7-9 and TRBJ2-3; a weak D match, TRBD1 (6 bases). V gave up 4 bases and J gave up 6 bases, with 14 bases separating them. Germline CDR1 SEHNR, CDR2 FQNEAQ (reference sequence). This CDR3 region has 14 residues.

This chain links TRBV28 with TRBJ1-5, with D perhaps TRBD1 (5 bases). V dropped 1 base and J dropped 4 bases, with 11 bases sitting between them. The CDR3 consists of 15 residues. Germline V gene lookup returns CDR1 MDHEN and CDR2 SYDVKM. For the CDR3, the DNA is TGTGCCAGCAGTTTATATGTCGGGGGTAATCAGCCCCAGCATTTT. Translation: CASSLYVGGNQPQHF.